This T cell receptor beta chain was identified in a study of T-cell reconstitution after alpha-beta-depleted transplantation in children. Trimming took 3 bases from V and 0 from J; bases not matched to a gene: 9. Looked up from germline, CDR1 is SGHRS and CDR2 is YFSETQ. The CDR3 is 18 residues long. Findings and limits, study-wide: Day-60 TCRbeta diversity that was high in some patients was derived from surviving recipient T cells and thymic progenitors. Roughly two months post-transplant, alpha-beta T cells reportedly originated from several hundred graft clones that had expanded. By one year post-transplant, T-cell counts and diversity largely arose from T cells that were newly produced.

TCRbeta library preparation incorporated unique molecular identifiers. Via MiXCR, TCRdb re-called the PCR reads, giving one row per CDR3 protein. The data contain about 980,000 distinct CDR3 sequences, 25% to 30% of them seen just once; the ten biggest clones take up roughly 28%. This clonotype came up a few times. Its antigen is undetermined. This TCR derives from a boy younger than two who had a stem cell transplant for SCID, so the T cells may come from the graft donor. The sample was PBMCs, mostly from graft donor cells, taken 360 days after TCRalphabeta/CD19-depleted stem cell transplant. The rearrangement uses TRBV5-1 and TRBJ2-6; TRBD1 matches at 7 bases. As DNA, the CDR3 is TGCGCCAGCAGCTGGAGAACAGGGGTCAACTCTGGGGCCAACGTCCTGACTTTC. Translated: CASSWRTGVNSGANVLTF.